The TCR beta chain under discussion was sequenced for a study of control samples from healthy donors and cancer patients. The germline V gene has CDR1 LGHDT and CDR2 YNNKEL (reference sequence). The V end was cut by 5 bases, the J end by 5 bases, with 13 bases between. The CDR3 covers 14 residues. The protocol was immunoSEQ multiplex PCR, while the TCRdb copy is restricted to in-frame clones and leaves out a portion. Here the sample spans 170,000 or so clones, 75% to 95% being singletons. The sequenced sample consisted of blood. The chain is built from TRBV3-1 (or the pseudogene TRBV3-2) and TRBJ2-4, with no clear D. This clonotype was obtained from a woman aged 40 to 49 in good health. The CDR3 nucleotides are TGTGCCAGCAGCTTCTCCATGGGCCAAAACATTCAGTACTTC. It codes for CASSFSMGQNIQYF.